This record looks at one T cell receptor (beta chain) sequence and its context. What it binds is unknown. The TCRbeta library was prepared with unique molecular identifiers. TCRdb redid the calling of the PCR reads with MiXCR, one entry per CDR3 protein. The sample consists of some 130,000 distinct CDR3 sequences, roughly 9% of them appearing once. The record originates from a study of T-cell reconstitution after alpha-beta-depleted transplantation in children. Germline-derived CDR1 and CDR2 are MNHEY and SVGAGI. V was clipped by 5 bases and J by 0 bases; unmatched bases: 3. This CDR3 comprises 14 residues. Notes on the study in general: Counts and diversity of T cells one year after transplant came mostly from newly produced T cells. By about two months after transplant, alpha-beta T cells reportedly arose from several hundred graft clones that had expanded. At day 60, the high TCRbeta diversity found in some patients originated from recipient T cells and thymic progenitors that had survived.

Here the sequenced sample was PBMCs, mostly from graft donor cells, taken 180 days after TCRalphabeta/CD19-depleted stem cell transplant. This TCR was sampled from a girl less than two years old who had a stem cell transplant for combined immunodeficiency, so the T cells may come from the graft donor. The chain is built from TRBV6-5 and TRBJ1-1; 7 nucleotides line up with TRBD1. In nucleotides, the CDR3 is TGTGCCAGCAGTCCGGACAGGATGAACACTGAAGCTTTCTTT. Its protein is CASSPDRMNTEAFF.